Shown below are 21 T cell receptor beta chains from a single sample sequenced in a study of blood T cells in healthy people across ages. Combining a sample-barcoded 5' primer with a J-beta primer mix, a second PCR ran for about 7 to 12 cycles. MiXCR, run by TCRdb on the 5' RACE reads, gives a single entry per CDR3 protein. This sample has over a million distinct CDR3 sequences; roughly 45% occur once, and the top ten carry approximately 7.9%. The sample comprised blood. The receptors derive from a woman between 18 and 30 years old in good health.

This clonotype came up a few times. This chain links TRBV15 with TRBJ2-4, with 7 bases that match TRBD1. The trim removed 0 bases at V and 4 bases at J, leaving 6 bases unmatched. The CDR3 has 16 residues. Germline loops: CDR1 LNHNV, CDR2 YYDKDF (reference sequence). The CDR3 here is CATSRDQQGTKNIQYF. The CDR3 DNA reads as TGTGCCACCAGCAGAGATCAACAGGGGACAAAAAACATTCAGTACTTC.

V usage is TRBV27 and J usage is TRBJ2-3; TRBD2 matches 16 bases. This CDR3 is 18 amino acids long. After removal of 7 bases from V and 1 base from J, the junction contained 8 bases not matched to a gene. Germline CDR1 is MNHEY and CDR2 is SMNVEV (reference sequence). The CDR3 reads CASIGTSGRERGTDTQYF. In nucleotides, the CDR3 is TGTGCCAGCATCGGGACTAGCGGGAGGGAGAGGGGCACAGATACGCAGTATTTT.

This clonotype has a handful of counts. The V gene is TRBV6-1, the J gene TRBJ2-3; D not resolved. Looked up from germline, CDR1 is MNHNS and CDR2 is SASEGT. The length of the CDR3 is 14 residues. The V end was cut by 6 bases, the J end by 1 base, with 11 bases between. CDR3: CASRRGPGTDTQYF. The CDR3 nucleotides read TGTGCCAGCAGACGCGGTCCCGGCACAGATACGCAGTATTTT.

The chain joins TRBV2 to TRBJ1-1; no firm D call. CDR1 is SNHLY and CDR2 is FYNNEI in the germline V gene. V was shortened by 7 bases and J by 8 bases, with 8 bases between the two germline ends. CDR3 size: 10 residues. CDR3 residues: CASTDVEAFF. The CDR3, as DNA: TGTGCCAGCACCGACGTGGAAGCTTTCTTT.

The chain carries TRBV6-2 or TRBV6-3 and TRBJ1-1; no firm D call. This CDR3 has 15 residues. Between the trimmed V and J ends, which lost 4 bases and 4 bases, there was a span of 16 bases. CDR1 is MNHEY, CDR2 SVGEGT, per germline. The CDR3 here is CASSWGISRPTEAFF. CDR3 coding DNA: TGTGCCAGCAGTTGGGGAATATCGCGACCCACTGAAGCTTTCTTT.

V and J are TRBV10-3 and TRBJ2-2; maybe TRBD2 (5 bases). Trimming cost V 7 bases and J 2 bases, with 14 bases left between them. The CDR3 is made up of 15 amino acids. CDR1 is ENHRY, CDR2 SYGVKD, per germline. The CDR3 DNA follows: TGTGCCATCACCCCCGGGCTAGCCAACACCGGGGAGCTGTTTTTT. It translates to CAITPGLANTGELFF.

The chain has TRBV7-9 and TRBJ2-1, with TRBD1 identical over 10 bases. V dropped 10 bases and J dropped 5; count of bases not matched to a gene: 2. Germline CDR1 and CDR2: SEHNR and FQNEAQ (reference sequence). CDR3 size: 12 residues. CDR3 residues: CATDRGHNEQFF. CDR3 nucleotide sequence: TGTGCCACAGACAGGGGGCACAATGAGCAGTTCTTC.

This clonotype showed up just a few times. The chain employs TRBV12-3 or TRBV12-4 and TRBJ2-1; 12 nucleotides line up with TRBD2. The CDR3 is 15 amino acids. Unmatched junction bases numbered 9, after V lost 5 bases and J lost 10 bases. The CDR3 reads CASSPTLLAGGEQFF. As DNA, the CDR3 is TGTGCCAGCAGTCCAACCCTACTAGCGGGGGGCGAGCAGTTCTTC.

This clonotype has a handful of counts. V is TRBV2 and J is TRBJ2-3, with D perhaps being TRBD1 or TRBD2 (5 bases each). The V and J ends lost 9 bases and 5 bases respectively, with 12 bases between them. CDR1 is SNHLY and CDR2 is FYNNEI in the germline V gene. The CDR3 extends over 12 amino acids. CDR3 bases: TGTGCCAGTACTATGAGGGGAGATACGCAGTATTTT. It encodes CASTMRGDTQYF.

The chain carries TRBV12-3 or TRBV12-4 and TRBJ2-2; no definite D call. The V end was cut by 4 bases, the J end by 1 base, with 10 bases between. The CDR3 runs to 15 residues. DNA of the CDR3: TGTGCCAGCAGTTACTCCCTCAGGAACACCGGGGAGCTGTTTTTT. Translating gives CASSYSLRNTGELFF.

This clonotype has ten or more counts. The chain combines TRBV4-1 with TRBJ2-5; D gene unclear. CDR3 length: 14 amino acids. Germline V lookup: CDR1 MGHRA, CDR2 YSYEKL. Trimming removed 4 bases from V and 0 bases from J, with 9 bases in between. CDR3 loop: CASSPFGNQETQYF. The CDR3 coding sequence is TGCGCCAGCAGCCCCTTCGGCAACCAAGAGACCCAGTACTTC.

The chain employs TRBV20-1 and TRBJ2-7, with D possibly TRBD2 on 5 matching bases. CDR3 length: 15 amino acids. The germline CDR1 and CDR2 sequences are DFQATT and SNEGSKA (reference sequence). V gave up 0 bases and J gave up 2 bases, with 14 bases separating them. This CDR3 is CSARDLGQEAYEQYF. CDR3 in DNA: TGCAGTGCTAGAGATTTAGGGCAGGAGGCCTACGAGCAGTACTTC.

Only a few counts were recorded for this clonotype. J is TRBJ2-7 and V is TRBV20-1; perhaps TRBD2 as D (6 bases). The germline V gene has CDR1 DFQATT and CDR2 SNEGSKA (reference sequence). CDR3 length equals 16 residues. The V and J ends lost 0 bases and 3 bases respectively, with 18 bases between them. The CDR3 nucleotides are TGCAGTGCTAGAGATCCTACTAGCAATTCAGGCTACGAGCAGTACTTC. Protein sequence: CSARDPTSNSGYEQYF.

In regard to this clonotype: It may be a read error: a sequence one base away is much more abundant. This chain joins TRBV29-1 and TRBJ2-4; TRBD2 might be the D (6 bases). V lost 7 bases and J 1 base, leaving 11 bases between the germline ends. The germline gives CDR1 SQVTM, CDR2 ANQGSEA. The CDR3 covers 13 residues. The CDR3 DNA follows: TGCAGCGGTGGGGGGAGTGCCAAAAACATTCAGTACTTC. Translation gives CSGGGSAKNIQYF. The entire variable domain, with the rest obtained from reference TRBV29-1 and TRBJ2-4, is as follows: SAVISQKPSRDICQRGTSLTIQCQVDSQVTMMFWYRQQPGQSLTLIATANQGSEATYESGFVIDKFPISRPNLTFSTLTVSNMSPEDSSIYLCSGGGSAKNIQYFGAGTRLSVL.

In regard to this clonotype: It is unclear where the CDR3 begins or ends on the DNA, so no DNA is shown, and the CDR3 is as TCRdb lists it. The CDR3 loop reads CSASIPPPAQRRSIF. The chain couples TRBV20-1 to TRBJ2-3; the listed D gene, TRBD1, was not tested against the DNA. CDR1 and CDR2 (germline): DFQATT, SNEGSKA (reference sequence). The CDR3 region is 15 residues in length, termini included.

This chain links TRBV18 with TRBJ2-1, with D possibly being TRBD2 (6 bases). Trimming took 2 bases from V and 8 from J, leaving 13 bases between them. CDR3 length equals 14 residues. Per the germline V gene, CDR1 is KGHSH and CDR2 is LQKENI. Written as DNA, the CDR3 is TGTGCCAGCTCACCAGGGGCGGGGAATGATGAGCAGTTCTTC. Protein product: CASSPGAGNDEQFF.

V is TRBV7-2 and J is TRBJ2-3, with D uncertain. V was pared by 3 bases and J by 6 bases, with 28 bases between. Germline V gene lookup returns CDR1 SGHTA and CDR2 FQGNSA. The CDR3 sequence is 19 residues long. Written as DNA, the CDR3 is TGTGCCAGCAGCTTCCGCTCGATCGCAGTGGAAGGTGGTAAGGATACGCAGTATTTT. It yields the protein CASSFRSIAVEGGKDTQYF. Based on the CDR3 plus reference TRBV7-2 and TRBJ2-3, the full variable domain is GAGVSQSPSNKVTEKGKDVELRCDPISGHTALYWYRQSLGQGLEFLIYFQGNSAPDKSGLPSDRFSAERTGGSVSTLTIQRTQQEDSAVYLCASSFRSIAVEGGKDTQYFGPGTRLTVL.

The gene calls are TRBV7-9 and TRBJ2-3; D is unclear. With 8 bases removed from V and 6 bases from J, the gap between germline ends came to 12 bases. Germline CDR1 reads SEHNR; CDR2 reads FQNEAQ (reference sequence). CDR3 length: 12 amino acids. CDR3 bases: TGTGCCAGCCAGGTCCTGGTGGATACGCAGTATTTT. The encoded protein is CASQVLVDTQYF.

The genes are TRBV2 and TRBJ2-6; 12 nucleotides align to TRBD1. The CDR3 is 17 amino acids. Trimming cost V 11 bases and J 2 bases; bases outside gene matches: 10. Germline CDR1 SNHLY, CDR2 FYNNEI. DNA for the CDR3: TGTGCCGGGGCACCGGGACAGGGGGCTGCTGGGGCCAACGTCCTGACTTTC. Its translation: CAGAPGQGAAGANVLTF. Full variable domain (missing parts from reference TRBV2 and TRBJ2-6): EPEVTQTPSHQVTQMGQEVILRCVPISNHLYFYWYRQILGQKVEFLVSFYNNEISEKSEIFDDQFSVERPDGSNFTLKIRSTKLEDSAMYFCAGAPGQGAAGANVLTFGAGSRLTVL.

In DNA form, the CDR3 reads TGTGCCAGCAGTTTGGATCCTGAGCAGTTCTTC. It yields the protein CASSLDPEQFF. The chain combines TRBV12-3 or TRBV12-4 with TRBJ2-1; D not certain. The CDR3 is 11 amino acids. The V and J ends lost 3 bases and 9 bases respectively, with 6 bases between them.

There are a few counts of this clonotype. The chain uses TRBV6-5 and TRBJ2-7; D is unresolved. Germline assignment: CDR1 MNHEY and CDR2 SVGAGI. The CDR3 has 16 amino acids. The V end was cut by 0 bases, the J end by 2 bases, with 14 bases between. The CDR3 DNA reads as TGTGCCAGCAGTTACTCGTCTACGCCTCAAGCCTACGAGCAGTACTTC. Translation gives CASSYSSTPQAYEQYF.